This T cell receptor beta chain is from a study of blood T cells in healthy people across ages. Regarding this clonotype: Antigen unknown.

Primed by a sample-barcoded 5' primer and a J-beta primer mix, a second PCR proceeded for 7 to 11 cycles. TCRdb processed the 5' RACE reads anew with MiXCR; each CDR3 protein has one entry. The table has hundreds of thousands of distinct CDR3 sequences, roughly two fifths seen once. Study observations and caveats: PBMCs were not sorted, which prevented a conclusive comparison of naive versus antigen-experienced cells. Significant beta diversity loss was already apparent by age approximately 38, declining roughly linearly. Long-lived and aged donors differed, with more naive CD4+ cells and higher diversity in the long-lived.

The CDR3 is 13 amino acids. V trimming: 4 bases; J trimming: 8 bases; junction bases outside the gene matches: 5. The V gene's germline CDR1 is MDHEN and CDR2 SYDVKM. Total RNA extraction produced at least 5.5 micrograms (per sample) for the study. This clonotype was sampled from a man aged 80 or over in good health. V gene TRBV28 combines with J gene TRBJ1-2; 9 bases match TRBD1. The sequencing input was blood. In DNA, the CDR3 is TGTGCCAGCAGTTACAGGGGGCTCGACGGCTACACCTTC. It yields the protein CASSYRGLDGYTF.